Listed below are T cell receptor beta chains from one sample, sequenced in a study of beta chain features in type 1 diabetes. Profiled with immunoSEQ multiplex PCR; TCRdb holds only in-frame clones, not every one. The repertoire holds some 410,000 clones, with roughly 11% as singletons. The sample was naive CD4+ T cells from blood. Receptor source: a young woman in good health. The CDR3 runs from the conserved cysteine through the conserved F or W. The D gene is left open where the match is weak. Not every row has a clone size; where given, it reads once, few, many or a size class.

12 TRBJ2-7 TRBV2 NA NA TGTGCCAGCAGACAGAGCTCCTACGAGCAGTACTTC CASRQSSYEQYF
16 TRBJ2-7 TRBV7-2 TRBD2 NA TGTGCCAGCAGCTTACGGCGACTAGCGCAGGACTACGAGCAGTACTTC CASSLRRLAQDYEQYF
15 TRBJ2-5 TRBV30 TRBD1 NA TGTGCCTGGAGTCCGGGACAGGGAACTTCTGAGACCCAGTACTTC CAWSPGQGTSETQYF
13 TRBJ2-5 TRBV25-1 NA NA TGTGCCAGCAGTGAAACCGGGCCGCAAACCCAGTACTTC CASSETGPQTQYF
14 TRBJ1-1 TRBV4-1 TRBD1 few TGCGCCAGCAGCCACCCCGGACAGGGTATTGAAGCTTTCTTT CASSHPGQGIEAFF
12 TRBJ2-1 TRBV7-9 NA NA TGTGCCAGCAGCCGAGACAGGTATGAGCAGTTCTTC CASSRDRYEQFF
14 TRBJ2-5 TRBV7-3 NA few TGTGCCAGCAGCTTAAATGCAGGAAGTGGGACCCAGTACTTC CASSLNAGSGTQYF
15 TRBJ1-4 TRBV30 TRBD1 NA TGTGCCTGGGCCGGACAGGGGGTTACTAATGAAAAACTGTTTTTT CAWAGQGVTNEKLFF
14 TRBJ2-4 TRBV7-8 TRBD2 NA TGTGCCAGCAGCTCCGGGACTAGTCTGAACATTCAGTACTTC CASSSGTSLNIQYF
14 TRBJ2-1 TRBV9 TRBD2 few TGTGCCAGCAGCGTATTCTATCGGACTAGCGGGCAGTTCTTC CASSVFYRTSGQFF
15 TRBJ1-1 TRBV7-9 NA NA TGTGCCAGCAGCGGAAACAGGGTTAGCGCGACTGAAGCTTTCTTT CASSGNRVSATEAFF
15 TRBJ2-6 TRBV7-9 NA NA TGTGCCAGCAGCTTAGATAGCTCTGGGGCCAACGTCCTGACTTTC CASSLDSSGANVLTF
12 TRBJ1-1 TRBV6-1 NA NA TGTGCCAGCAGCCGCACGAACACTGAAGCTTTCTTT CASSRTNTEAFF
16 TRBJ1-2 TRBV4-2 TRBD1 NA TGTGCCAGCAGCCGTCGGACAGGGAGTGATAACTATGGCTACACCTTC CASSRRTGSDNYGYTF
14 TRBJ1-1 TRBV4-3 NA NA TGCGCCAGCAGCCAAGAACGAGTGCGGACTGAAGCTTTCTTT CASSQERVRTEAFF
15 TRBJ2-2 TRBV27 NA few TGTGCCAGCAGTTCCCGGAGGGCGAACACCGGGGAGCTGTTTTTT CASSSRRANTGELFF
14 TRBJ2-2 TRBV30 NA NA TGTGCCTGGAGTGTCGGCAGGGGAATCGGGGAGCTGTTTTTT CAWSVGRGIGELFF
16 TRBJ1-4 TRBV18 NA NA TGTGCCAGCTCACCGTTGCGCCCGACTGCGGGTGAAAAACTGTTTTTT CASSPLRPTAGEKLFF
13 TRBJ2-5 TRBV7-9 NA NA TGTGCCAGCAGCTTAGGGGGCCCAGAGACCCAGTACTTC CASSLGGPETQYF
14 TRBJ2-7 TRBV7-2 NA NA TGTGCCAGCAGCCCTTCGAGAGGTAATCACGAGCAGTACTTC CASSPSRGNHEQYF